The rows below give T cell receptor beta chains drawn from one sample of a study of control samples from healthy donors and cancer patients. This table comes from immunoSEQ multiplex PCR, and its TCRdb copy is limited to in-frame clones, with some not included. The sample lists 100,000 to 150,000 clones, less than 90% occurring once. Sample: blood. These receptors all stem from a man between 18 and 35 years old in good health. Each CDR3 is given with its conserved first and last residue. A D gene is named only where the DNA matches it firmly. Only part of the rows carry a size: once, few, many, or a class if the clone is expanded.

clone size: -
D gene: -
V gene: TRBV30
J gene: TRBJ1-4
CDR3 DNA: TGTGCCTGGGAGACGGGCCTCGGGGAAAAACTGTTTTTT
CDR3 protein: CAWETGLGEKLFF

clone size: -
D gene: -
V gene: TRBV9
J gene: TRBJ1-6
CDR3 DNA: TGTGCCAGCAGCGTGGGGGAGAGGTCACCCCTCCACTTT
CDR3 protein: CASSVGERSPLHF

clone size: -
D gene: TRBD2
V gene: TRBV7-9
J gene: TRBJ2-4
CDR3 DNA: TGTGCCAGCAGCAAACTACCGGGACTAGCGCCCAAAAACATTCAGTACTTC
CDR3 protein: CASSKLPGLAPKNIQYF

clone size: few
D gene: -
V gene: TRBV7-2
J gene: TRBJ2-7
CDR3 DNA: TGTGCCAGCAGCTTAGTGGGGCAGACGCCCCCCAACTTC
CDR3 protein: CASSLVGQTPPNF

clone size: -
D gene: TRBD2
V gene: TRBV27
J gene: TRBJ2-5
CDR3 DNA: TGTGCCAGCAGTCCCCTGACTAGCGGGTTTCAAGAGACCCAGTACTTC
CDR3 protein: CASSPLTSGFQETQYF

clone size: -
D gene: -
V gene: TRBV18
J gene: TRBJ2-7
CDR3 DNA: TGTGCCAGCTCGACAGAATACGAGCAGTACTTC
CDR3 protein: CASSTEYEQYF

clone size: -
D gene: -
V gene: TRBV18
J gene: TRBJ2-7
CDR3 DNA: TGTGCCAGCTCTCTAAAGGGTTACGAGCAGTACTTC
CDR3 protein: CASSLKGYEQYF

clone size: -
D gene: -
V gene: TRBV10-3
J gene: TRBJ1-3
CDR3 DNA: TGTGCCATCACACCGACAGTCTCTGGAAACACCATATATTTT
CDR3 protein: CAITPTVSGNTIYF

clone size: -
D gene: -
V gene: TRBV7-3
J gene: TRBJ2-7
CDR3 DNA: TGTGCCAGCAGCCCCCCTGGCAGGGGCTCGTCCGAGCAGTACTTC
CDR3 protein: CASSPPGRGSSEQYF

clone size: -
D gene: TRBD1
V gene: TRBV5-1
J gene: TRBJ2-2
CDR3 DNA: TGCGCCAGCAGCTGGGACAGAAACACCGGGGAGCTGTTTTTT
CDR3 protein: CASSWDRNTGELFF

clone size: -
D gene: -
V gene: TRBV5-8
J gene: TRBJ2-7
CDR3 DNA: TGTGCCAGCAGCGTGGTAACAGCTTACGAGCAGTACTTC
CDR3 protein: CASSVVTAYEQYF

clone size: -
D gene: -
V gene: TRBV4-2
J gene: TRBJ2-1
CDR3 DNA: TGTGCCAGCAGCCCAAGTGATCCGGGATTCTACAATGAGCAGTTCTTC
CDR3 protein: CASSPSDPGFYNEQFF

clone size: -
D gene: TRBD2
V gene: TRBV28
J gene: TRBJ2-7
CDR3 DNA: TGTGCCAGCAGGGGACTAGCGGGAGGCTACGAGCAGTACTTC
CDR3 protein: CASRGLAGGYEQYF

clone size: -
D gene: -
V gene: TRBV30
J gene: TRBJ2-2
CDR3 DNA: TGTGCCTGGAGTGTGCCCCGGGAGCTGTTTTTT
CDR3 protein: CAWSVPRELFF

clone size: -
D gene: -
V gene: TRBV19
J gene: TRBJ2-7
CDR3 DNA: TGTGCCAGTAGTATTTCGGGGAGCTACGAGCAGTACTTC
CDR3 protein: CASSISGSYEQYF

clone size: once
D gene: -
V gene: TRBV6-6
J gene: TRBJ2-3
CDR3 DNA: TGTGCCAGCAGTTCGCCTAGGTCAGATACGCAGTATTTT
CDR3 protein: CASSSPRSDTQYF

clone size: -
D gene: -
V gene: TRBV6-1
J gene: TRBJ2-3
CDR3 DNA: TGTGCCAGCAGTGAAGAGAGAGGGGTAACGCAGTATTTT
CDR3 protein: CASSEERGVTQYF

clone size: many
D gene: TRBD2
V gene: TRBV28
J gene: TRBJ2-1
CDR3 DNA: TGTGCCAGCAGTTCCGGACTAGCGGGAGGTCCGCAGTTCTTC
CDR3 protein: CASSSGLAGGPQFF

clone size: once
D gene: -
V gene: TRBV18
J gene: TRBJ1-1
CDR3 DNA: TGTGCCAGCTCACCACAGGGAGGTTTTGGTGAAGCTTTCTTT
CDR3 protein: CASSPQGGFGEAFF

clone size: -
D gene: -
V gene: TRBV7-9
J gene: TRBJ2-1
CDR3 DNA: TGTGCCAGCAGCTTACCTAATGAGCAGTTCTTC
CDR3 protein: CASSLPNEQFF

clone size: -
D gene: TRBD1
V gene: TRBV28
J gene: TRBJ2-7
CDR3 DNA: TGTGCCAGCCTTCCGACAGGGGCCGGCTACGAGCAGTACTTC
CDR3 protein: CASLPTGAGYEQYF

clone size: -
D gene: -
V gene: TRBV10-3
J gene: TRBJ2-7
CDR3 DNA: TGTGCCATCAGTGACTCCTCCGGGGCAGCCTACGAGCAGTACTTC
CDR3 protein: CAISDSSGAAYEQYF

clone size: -
D gene: TRBD1
V gene: TRBV7-3
J gene: TRBJ2-2
CDR3 DNA: TGTGCCAGCAGCTTAAACAGGGGGGATACCGGGGAGCTGTTTTTT
CDR3 protein: CASSLNRGDTGELFF

clone size: -
D gene: -
V gene: TRBV10-1
J gene: TRBJ2-5
CDR3 DNA: TGCGCCAGCAGTGAGCTCAGGGGGGGGCAAGAGACCCAGTACTTC
CDR3 protein: CASSELRGGQETQYF

clone size: once
D gene: TRBD2
V gene: TRBV2
J gene: TRBJ2-1
CDR3 DNA: TGTGCCAGCAGTGACGGTGGGAGGGATGAGCAGTTCTTC
CDR3 protein: CASSDGGRDEQFF

clone size: -
D gene: -
V gene: TRBV11-2
J gene: TRBJ2-3
CDR3 DNA: TGTGCCAGCAGCCCCGTCCGAGGTACGCAGTATTTT
CDR3 protein: CASSPVRGTQYF

clone size: -
D gene: TRBD2
V gene: TRBV9
J gene: TRBJ2-5
CDR3 DNA: TGTGCCAGCAGCGCGAGTGCTAGCGGAACCCCCCAAGAGACCCAGTACTTC
CDR3 protein: CASSASASGTPQETQYF

clone size: few
D gene: TRBD1
V gene: TRBV6-5
J gene: TRBJ1-2
CDR3 DNA: TGTGCCAGCAGTTACTCTAGGACAGGGGGCGGCTATGGCTACACCTTC
CDR3 protein: CASSYSRTGGGYGYTF

clone size: -
D gene: -
V gene: TRBV2
J gene: TRBJ2-1
CDR3 DNA: TGTGCCAGCAGTAGAACTGGCGAACCCTACAATGAGCAGTTCTTC
CDR3 protein: CASSRTGEPYNEQFF

clone size: -
D gene: -
V gene: TRBV28
J gene: TRBJ2-1
CDR3 DNA: TGTGCCAGCAGTTTGGCGGAGAGCTCCTACAATGAGCAGTTCTTC
CDR3 protein: CASSLAESSYNEQFF

clone size: -
D gene: TRBD2
V gene: TRBV28
J gene: TRBJ2-1
CDR3 DNA: TGTGCCAGCAGCCCTGGACTAGCGGTCTACAATGAGCAGTTCTTC
CDR3 protein: CASSPGLAVYNEQFF

clone size: -
D gene: -
V gene: TRBV30
J gene: TRBJ1-2
CDR3 DNA: TGTGCCTGGAGTAGGGGGGCAGCCCCTTCTAACTATGGCTACACCTTC
CDR3 protein: CAWSRGAAPSNYGYTF

clone size: -
D gene: -
V gene: TRBV19
J gene: TRBJ2-3
CDR3 DNA: TGTGCCAGTATAGGAGCCGGGACATTCCCTTTCACAGATACGCAGTATTTT
CDR3 protein: CASIGAGTFPFTDTQYF

clone size: once
D gene: -
V gene: TRBV7-9
J gene: TRBJ1-1
CDR3 DNA: TGTGCCAGCAGCTTCGGCGGGGTCGTAACTGAAGCTTTCTTT
CDR3 protein: CASSFGGVVTEAFF

clone size: -
D gene: -
V gene: TRBV3-1/TRBV3-2
J gene: TRBJ1-6
CDR3 DNA: TGTGCCAGCAGCCGTTCGCAGGGGACGGATTCACCCCTCCACTTT
CDR3 protein: CASSRSQGTDSPLHF

clone size: -
D gene: TRBD1
V gene: TRBV9
J gene: TRBJ2-7
CDR3 DNA: TGTGCCAGCAGCGTCCCTGCGTCGGGACAGGTCTACGAGCAGTACTTC
CDR3 protein: CASSVPASGQVYEQYF

clone size: -
D gene: -
V gene: TRBV28
J gene: TRBJ1-4
CDR3 DNA: TGTGCCAGCAGTCCAGGGGAGCGTGGAAAACTGTTTTTT
CDR3 protein: CASSPGERGKLFF

clone size: -
D gene: -
V gene: TRBV5-1
J gene: TRBJ1-1
CDR3 DNA: TGCGCCAGCACCAGGGACACGAACACTGAAGCTTTCTTT
CDR3 protein: CASTRDTNTEAFF

clone size: -
D gene: TRBD2
V gene: TRBV7-9
J gene: TRBJ2-5
CDR3 DNA: TGTGCCAGCAACCCAGGGACTAGCGGAAAAGAGACCCAGTACTTC
CDR3 protein: CASNPGTSGKETQYF

clone size: -
D gene: -
V gene: TRBV7-3
J gene: TRBJ2-7
CDR3 DNA: TGTGCCAGCAGCTTAAGCGGGGTCGACGAGCAGTACTTC
CDR3 protein: CASSLSGVDEQYF

clone size: -
D gene: TRBD1
V gene: TRBV5-4
J gene: TRBJ2-5
CDR3 DNA: TGTGCCAGCAGCCCGGGACAGGACCAAGAGACCCAGTACTTC
CDR3 protein: CASSPGQDQETQYF

clone size: -
D gene: -
V gene: TRBV9
J gene: TRBJ1-2
CDR3 DNA: TGTGCCAGCAGCGTAGGCGGGAACTATGGCTACACCTTC
CDR3 protein: CASSVGGNYGYTF

clone size: -
D gene: -
V gene: TRBV5-1
J gene: TRBJ2-3
CDR3 DNA: TGCGCCAGCAGCTTGGAACCGACCACAACAGATACGCAGTATTTT
CDR3 protein: CASSLEPTTTDTQYF

clone size: -
D gene: -
V gene: TRBV7-9
J gene: TRBJ2-1
CDR3 DNA: TGTGCCAGCAGCTCAAATATAGCGGCCCAGCAGTTCTTC
CDR3 protein: CASSSNIAAQQFF

clone size: -
D gene: -
V gene: TRBV5-6
J gene: TRBJ2-1
CDR3 DNA: TGTGCCAGCAGCACAATTCCCGCACGCGTTGGCAATGAGCAGTTCTTC
CDR3 protein: CASSTIPARVGNEQFF

clone size: once
D gene: -
V gene: TRBV6-1
J gene: TRBJ1-2
CDR3 DNA: TGTGCCAGCAGTGACGCCTGGACAGCCTACTATGGCTACACCTTC
CDR3 protein: CASSDAWTAYYGYTF

clone size: -
D gene: -
V gene: TRBV10-2
J gene: TRBJ2-1
CDR3 DNA: TGCGCCAGCAGTGAGTTCTGGGGTCGCAATGAGCAGTTCTTC
CDR3 protein: CASSEFWGRNEQFF

clone size: -
D gene: -
V gene: TRBV13
J gene: TRBJ2-3
CDR3 DNA: TGTGCCAGCAGCTACTCGAACAGGGTGGGGACAGATACGCAGTATTTT
CDR3 protein: CASSYSNRVGTDTQYF

clone size: -
D gene: -
V gene: TRBV7-2
J gene: TRBJ1-2
CDR3 DNA: TGTGCCAGTCGCCCTGTGAGGGGCGCTGAATATGGCTACACCTTC
CDR3 protein: CASRPVRGAEYGYTF

clone size: -
D gene: -
V gene: TRBV11-2
J gene: TRBJ2-7
CDR3 DNA: TGTGCCAGCAGCTTAGGGAAAGGAGCTACCTACGAGCAGTACTTC
CDR3 protein: CASSLGKGATYEQYF

clone size: -
D gene: -
V gene: TRBV18
J gene: TRBJ2-1
CDR3 DNA: TGTGCCAGCTCACTCAAGTCCCGGGACCTGTTCTTC
CDR3 protein: CASSLKSRDLFF